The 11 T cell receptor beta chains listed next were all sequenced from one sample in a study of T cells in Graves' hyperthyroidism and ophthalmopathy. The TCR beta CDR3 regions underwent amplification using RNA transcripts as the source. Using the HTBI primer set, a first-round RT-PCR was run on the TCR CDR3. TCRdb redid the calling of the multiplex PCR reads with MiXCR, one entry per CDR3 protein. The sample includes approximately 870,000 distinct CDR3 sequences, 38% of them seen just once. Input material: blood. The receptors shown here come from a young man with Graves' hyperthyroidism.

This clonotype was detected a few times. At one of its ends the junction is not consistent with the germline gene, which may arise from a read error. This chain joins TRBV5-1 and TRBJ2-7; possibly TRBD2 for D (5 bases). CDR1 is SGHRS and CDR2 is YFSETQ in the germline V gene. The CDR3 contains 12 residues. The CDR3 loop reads CASSHAPGEQYF. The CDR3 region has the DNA TGTGCCAGCAGCCATGCCCCGGGGGAGCAGTACTTC.

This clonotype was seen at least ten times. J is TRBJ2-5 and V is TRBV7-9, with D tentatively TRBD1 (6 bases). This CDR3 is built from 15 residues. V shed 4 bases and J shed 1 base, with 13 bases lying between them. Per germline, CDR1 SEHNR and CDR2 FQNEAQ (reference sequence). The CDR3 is CASSSARGGQETQYF. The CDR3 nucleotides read TGTGCCAGCAGCTCTGCCAGGGGTGGCCAAGAGACCCAGTACTTC.

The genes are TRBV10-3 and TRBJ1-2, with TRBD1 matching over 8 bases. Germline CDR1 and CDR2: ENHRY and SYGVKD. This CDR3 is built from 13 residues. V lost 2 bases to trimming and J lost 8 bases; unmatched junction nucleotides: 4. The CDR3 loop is CAISEGQGGGYTF. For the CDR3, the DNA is TGTGCCATCAGTGAGGGACAGGGTGGCGGCTACACCTTC.

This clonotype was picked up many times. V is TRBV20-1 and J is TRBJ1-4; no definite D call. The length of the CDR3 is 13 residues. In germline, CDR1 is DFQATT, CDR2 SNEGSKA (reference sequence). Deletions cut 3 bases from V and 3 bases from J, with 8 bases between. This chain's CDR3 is CSASPVPNEKLFF. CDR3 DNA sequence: TGCAGTGCTAGTCCAGTTCCTAATGAAAAACTGTTTTTT.

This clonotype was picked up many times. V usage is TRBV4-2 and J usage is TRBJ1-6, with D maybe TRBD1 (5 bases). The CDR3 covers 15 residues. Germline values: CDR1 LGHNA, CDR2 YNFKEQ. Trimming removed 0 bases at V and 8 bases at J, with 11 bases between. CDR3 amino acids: CASSQDGTGDSPLHF. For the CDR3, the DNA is TGTGCCAGCAGCCAAGACGGGACGGGCGATTCACCCCTCCACTTT.

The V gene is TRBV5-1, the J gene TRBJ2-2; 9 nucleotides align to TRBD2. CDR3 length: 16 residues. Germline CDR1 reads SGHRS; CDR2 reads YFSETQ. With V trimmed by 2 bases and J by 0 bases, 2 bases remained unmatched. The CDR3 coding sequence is TGCGCCAGCAGCTTACGACTAGCGGCGAACACCGGGGAGCTGTTTTTT. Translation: CASSLRLAANTGELFF.

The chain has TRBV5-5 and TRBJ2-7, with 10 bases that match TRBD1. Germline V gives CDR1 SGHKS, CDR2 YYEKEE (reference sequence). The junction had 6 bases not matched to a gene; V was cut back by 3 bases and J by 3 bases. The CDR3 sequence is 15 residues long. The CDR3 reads CASSYRDRGIYEQYF. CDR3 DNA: TGTGCCAGCAGCTACCGGGACAGGGGAATCTACGAGCAGTACTTC.

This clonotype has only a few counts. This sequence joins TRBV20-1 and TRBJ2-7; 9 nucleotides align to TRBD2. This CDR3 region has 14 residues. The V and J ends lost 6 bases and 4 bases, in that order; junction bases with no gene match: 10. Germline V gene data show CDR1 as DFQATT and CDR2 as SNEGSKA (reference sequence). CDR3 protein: CSAPPTSGRYEQYF. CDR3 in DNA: TGCAGTGCCCCCCCGACTAGCGGAAGGTACGAGCAGTACTTC.

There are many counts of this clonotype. CDR3 protein: CATAQETQYF. CDR3 coding DNA: TGTGCCACCGCCCAAGAGACCCAGTACTTC. The chain combines TRBV7-9 with TRBJ2-5; D not resolved. Between the trimmed V and J ends, which lost 10 bases and 1 base, there was a span of 4 bases. Germline lookup yields CDR1 SEHNR and CDR2 FQNEAQ (reference sequence). This CDR3 is 10 amino acids long. Together with reference TRBV7-9 and TRBJ2-5, the CDR3 gives the full variable domain: DTGVSQNPRHKITKRGQNVTFRCDPISEHNRLYWYRQTLGQGPEFLTYFQNEAQLEKSRLLSDRFSAERPKGSFSTLEIQRTEQGDSAMYLCATAQETQYFGPGTRLLVL.

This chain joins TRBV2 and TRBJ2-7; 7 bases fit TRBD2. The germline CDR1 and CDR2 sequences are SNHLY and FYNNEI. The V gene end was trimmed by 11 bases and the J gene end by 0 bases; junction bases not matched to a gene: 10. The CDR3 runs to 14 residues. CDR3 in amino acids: CAGTARDYSYEQYF. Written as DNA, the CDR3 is TGTGCCGGTACCGCCAGGGACTACTCCTACGAGCAGTACTTC.

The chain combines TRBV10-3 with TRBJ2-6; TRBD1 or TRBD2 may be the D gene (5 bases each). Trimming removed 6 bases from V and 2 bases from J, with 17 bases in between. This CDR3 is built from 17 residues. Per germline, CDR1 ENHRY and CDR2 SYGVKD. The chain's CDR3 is CAISLRDVSAGANVLTF. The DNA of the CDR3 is TGTGCCATCAGCCTCCGGGACGTGAGCGCTGGGGCCAACGTCCTGACTTTC.